This T cell receptor beta chain was sequenced during a study of tumor T cells in aggressive B-cell lymphoma. Here immunoSEQ multiplex PCR was the method, and the copy in TCRdb shows in-frame clones only, minus some. The table shows 2,500 or so clones, with roughly four fifths occurring only once. Trimming shortened V by 7 bases and J by 5 bases, and 10 bases separated the two germline ends. CDR3 size: 12 residues. Germline assignment: CDR1 SNHLY and CDR2 FYNNEI. This sequence originates from an adult with diffuse large B cell lymphoma. Sequencing was performed on tumor tissue. The gene calls are TRBV2 and TRBJ2-3, with D possibly being TRBD2 (5 bases). The CDR3 sequence is CASNGEGDTQYF. In DNA, the CDR3 is TGTGCCAGCAATGGAGAGGGAGATACGCAGTATTTT.